Listed below are T cell receptor beta chains from one sample, sequenced in a study of shared clonotypes between healthy human individuals. The assay was immunoSEQ multiplex PCR, and TCRdb's table has in-frame clones only and misses some. The table has 900,000 to 1,200,000 clones, roughly 74% seen once. The material sequenced was memory CD4+ T cells from PBMCs. Every receptor here comes from a man aged 18 to 35 in good health. Some clones in this sample may be carry-over from other donors' samples. Each CDR3 is given without its conserved first and last residue. For some rows the clone size is stated as once, few or many, or as a class when expanded; others skip it.

clone size,V gene,J gene,CDR3 protein
-,TRBV7-2,TRBJ2-5,ASSLVLRTQETQY
-,TRBV7-6,TRBJ2-3,ASSLIPAGGADTQY
-,TRBV27,TRBJ2-7,ASSAPNRALYEQY
-,TRBV5-4,TRBJ1-1,ASSTLAGDTEAF
-,TRBV6-5,TRBJ2-1,ASTPWGQGDEQF
-,TRBV9,TRBJ2-1,ASSVDGATVDNEQF
-,TRBV18,TRBJ2-7,ASSPWTGSIYEQY
-,TRBV28,TRBJ2-5,ASSVPDSQETQY
once,TRBV6-5,TRBJ2-7,ATTSGTAFYEQY
-,TRBV5-1,TRBJ2-7,ASRFFWGSGPTEQY
few,TRBV20-1,TRBJ2-1,STTSVDEQF
few,TRBV19,TRBJ1-1,ASTRKLGGNTEAF
few,TRBV4-1,TRBJ1-2,ASSPGQMNYGYT
-,TRBV4-3,TRBJ2-3,ASNGTSGSWGGTDTQY
-,TRBV7-2,TRBJ2-1,ASSLALIPVDEQF
-,TRBV4-3,TRBJ2-2,ASGQGSSEGGELF
-,TRBV5-1,TRBJ2-1,ASSLVGGPSYNEQF
-,TRBV5-5,TRBJ1-2,ASSLAQAANYGYT
-,TRBV5-1,TRBJ2-1,ASSLGLAGYNEQF
-,TRBV5-1,TRBJ2-7,ASSIPLAEEQY
-,TRBV4-1,TRBJ2-1,ASSLAGGRYNEQF
-,TRBV27,TRBJ2-3,ASRAAGAGDTQY
-,TRBV21-1,TRBJ1-1,AIPRGTEAF
-,TRBV4-1,TRBJ2-3,ASSQTDRDTDTQY
-,TRBV6-6,TRBJ2-7,ATKGTGSYEQY
-,TRBV2,TRBJ2-7,ASSEGLAGVEQY
-,TRBV28,TRBJ2-1,ASSLYRGSYNEQF
-,TRBV7-2,TRBJ2-7,ASSLGSSSSYEQY
-,TRBV6-6,TRBJ1-2,ASSYGQGNYGYT
-,TRBV19,TRBJ2-5,ASSVLPPGTGLETQY
-,TRBV7-2,TRBJ1-1,ASSLGGSVGREAF
few,TRBV7-2,TRBJ2-7,ASSLGPAGGSYEQY
-,TRBV5-8,TRBJ2-3,ASGLTYTDTQY
-,TRBV7-2,TRBJ2-3,ASSFALNTDTQY
many,TRBV29-1,TRBJ1-1,SAQQGWNTEAF
-,TRBV29-1,TRBJ2-1,SVQPRTSGRVKDNEQF
-,TRBV4-3,TRBJ1-1,ASSQDLEGEAF
once,TRBV5-1,TRBJ2-3,ASSLGPSSTDTQY
-,TRBV28,TRBJ1-3,ASSPILRGTGNTIY
-,TRBV7-9,TRBJ1-2,ASSAGQGTYYGYT
many,TRBV27,TRBJ2-5,ASRGGGGFGTQY
few,TRBV5-1,TRBJ1-3,ASSLFSGIGNTIY
-,TRBV28,TRBJ1-2,ASSLYDGYT
-,TRBV6-1,TRBJ1-5,ASSDGQESNQPQH